One and the same sample provided the 15 T cell receptor beta chains below, sequenced in a study of cytomegalovirus exposure and HLA in healthy donors. The PCR ran on 60 Vbeta and 13 Jbeta primers. Assay: immunoSEQ multiplex PCR; the TCRdb copy retains only in-frame clones and omits some. The table includes about 120,000 clones, around 74% detected once. The sample comprised PBMCs. All receptors come from a man aged 55 to 69 in good health and CMV-seropositive.

This clone was picked up a small number of times. The V call is TRBV20-1, the J call TRBJ1-2; maybe TRBD1 (5 bases). The CDR3 has 10 amino acids. CDR1 DFQATT and CDR2 SNEGSKA come from the germline V gene (reference sequence). With 5 bases removed from V and 7 bases from J, the gap between germline ends came to 8 bases. CDR3 nucleotide sequence: TGCAGTGCTCTCAGGGCTGGCTACACCTTC. It translates to CSALRAGYTF.

This clone occurred once. The V gene is TRBV6-1, the J gene TRBJ1-1; TRBD1 might be the D (5 bases). V gave up 2 bases and J gave up 10 bases, with 14 bases separating them. The CDR3 consists of 13 residues. Germline V lookup: CDR1 MNHNS, CDR2 SASEGT. The CDR3 here is CASSELGGARAFF. The CDR3 nucleotides read TGTGCCAGCAGTGAATTGGGCGGGGCCCGAGCTTTCTTT.

V gene TRBV7-9 combines with J gene TRBJ2-7, with a possible D match to TRBD1 (5 bases). The CDR3 is 12 amino acids. V lost 3 bases to trimming and J lost 6 bases, with 9 bases between them. From germline, CDR1 is SEHNR and CDR2 FQNEAQ (reference sequence). The CDR3 DNA is TGTGCCAGCAGCTTCGCAGGGTTCGAGCAGTACTTC. Translating it yields CASSFAGFEQYF.

Only a few counts were recorded for this clone. J is TRBJ2-7 and V is TRBV5-4; possible D gene TRBD2, 5 bases. The CDR3 totals 13 residues. Deletions cut 0 bases from V and 4 bases from J, with 8 bases between. Germline-derived CDR1 and CDR2 are SGHNT and YYREEE (reference sequence). In DNA, the CDR3 is TGTGCCAGCAGCTTGGCCGAGGGTTACGAGCAGTACTTC. The encoded protein is CASSLAEGYEQYF.

V is TRBV6-1 and J is TRBJ2-3; D might be TRBD1 (5 bases). This CDR3 has 12 residues. The V gene lost 2 bases and the J gene lost 7 bases, with 7 bases spanning the gap. From germline, CDR1 is MNHNS and CDR2 SASEGT. CDR3 sequence reads: CASSESGHTQYF. The DNA of the CDR3 is TGTGCCAGCAGTGAATCAGGGCATACGCAGTATTTT.

This chain joins TRBV5-4 and TRBJ1-4, with 7 bases that match TRBD1. The V and J ends lost 3 bases and 0 bases, in that order; junction bases with no gene match: 2. The CDR3 is 15 residues long. From germline, CDR1 is SGHNT and CDR2 YYREEE (reference sequence). CDR3 DNA: TGTGCCAGCAGCTCAGGGGGAGCAACTAATGAAAAACTGTTTTTT. As protein: CASSSGGATNEKLFF.

This chain connects TRBV12-2 to TRBJ1-5. TRBV12-2 is recorded as a pseudogene. The CDR3 has 14 amino acids. Here the CDR3 DNA reads TGTGCAAGTCGCCTCCGGGTTGGCAATCAGCCCCAGCATTTT. It encodes CASRLRVGNQPQHF.

This chain joins TRBV5-8 and TRBJ1-5, with D unresolved. CDR3 length: 14 amino acids. Looked up from germline, CDR1 is SGHTS and CDR2 is YDEGEE. V gave up 4 bases and J gave up 1 base, with 9 bases separating them. This CDR3 reads CASSPTGSNQPQHF. The CDR3 bases are TGTGCCAGCAGCCCGACTGGGAGCAATCAGCCCCAGCATTTT.

This clone was observed a handful of times. The chain recombines TRBV27 with TRBJ1-1, with TRBD1 matching over 10 bases. Germline V gene lookup returns CDR1 MNHEY and CDR2 SMNVEV (reference sequence). This CDR3 comprises 14 residues. V trimming: 5 bases; J trimming: 4 bases; junction bases outside the gene matches: 4. This CDR3 reads CASSRDRGSTEAFF. The CDR3 region has the DNA TGTGCCAGCAGTCGGGACAGGGGTAGCACTGAAGCTTTCTTT.

V and J are TRBV9 and TRBJ2-7; 9 bases are a match to TRBD1. The V and J ends lost 0 bases and 1 base, in that order; junction bases with no gene match: 8. This CDR3 region has 17 residues. Germline assignment: CDR1 SGDLS and CDR2 YYNGEE. The CDR3 sequence is CASSVGLRTGDSYEQYF. CDR3 DNA: TGTGCCAGCAGCGTAGGATTAAGGACAGGGGATTCCTACGAGCAGTACTTC.

The V gene is TRBV5-4, the J gene TRBJ2-7; the D gene is possibly TRBD2 (5 bases). V lost 1 base to trimming and J lost 0 bases, with 8 bases between them. Germline CDR1 is SGHNT and CDR2 is YYREEE (reference sequence). The CDR3 is 14 amino acids. The CDR3 DNA sequence: TGTGCCAGCAGCTTGAGCGGACGCTCCTACGAGCAGTACTTC. Translation gives CASSLSGRSYEQYF.

This chain joins TRBV5-1 and TRBJ1-1, with D maybe TRBD1 (5 bases). This CDR3 has 15 residues. Germline V CDR1 and CDR2: SGHRS, YFSETQ. Trimming left V 0 bases short and J 5 bases short, with 14 bases between. The chain's CDR3 is CASSLGGGGKTEAFF. The CDR3 nucleotides are TGCGCCAGCAGCTTGGGGGGCGGGGGGAAGACTGAAGCTTTCTTT. Full variable domain (rest looked up from reference TRBV5-1 and TRBJ1-1): KAGVTQTPRYLIKTRGQQVTLSCSPISGHRSVSWYQQTPGQGLQFLFEYFSETQRNKGNFPGRFSGRQFSNSRSEMNVSTLELGDSALYLCASSLGGGGKTEAFFGQGTRLTVV.

The V and J genes are TRBV5-6 and TRBJ1-5, with TRBD1 matching 7 bases. This CDR3 contains 15 residues. The J segment lost 5 bases and the V segment lost 1 base, leaving 6 bases of the junction unmatched. Germline CDR1 is SGHDT and CDR2 is YYEEEE. CDR3: CASSLFDRVDQPQHF. The CDR3, as DNA: TGTGCCAGCAGCTTGTTTGACAGGGTTGATCAGCCCCAGCATTTT. Full variable domain (rest looked up from reference TRBV5-6 and TRBJ1-5): DAGVTQSPTHLIKTRGQQVTLRCSPKSGHDTVSWYQQALGQGPQFIFQYYEEEERQRGNFPDRFSGHQFPNYSSELNVNALLLGDSALYLCASSLFDRVDQPQHFGDGTRLSIL.

The gene calls are TRBV15 and TRBJ2-7, with 7 bases identical to TRBD1. This CDR3 has 14 amino acids. Unmatched junction bases numbered 3, after V lost 4 bases and J lost 0 bases. Germline assignment: CDR1 LNHNV and CDR2 YYDKDF (reference sequence). In nucleotides, the CDR3 is TGTGCCACCAGCACCCGACAGGGCTCCTACGAGCAGTACTTC. This translates into CATSTRQGSYEQYF.

This rearrangement joins TRBV10-3 to TRBJ1-1, with D possibly matching TRBD1 (6 bases). The CDR3 is 13 residues long. Trimming left V 5 bases short and J 5 bases short, with 12 bases between. Germline V gene data show CDR1 as ENHRY and CDR2 as SYGVKD. The CDR3 loop reads CAISRGQGTEAFF. Written as DNA, the CDR3 is TGTGCCATCAGTCGGGGTCAGGGGACTGAAGCTTTCTTT.